A single sample gave rise to the 15 T cell receptor beta chains below, sequenced in a study of shared clonotypes between healthy human individuals (TCRdb year 2020). The library was built by means of the immunoSEQ multiplex PCR assay. Sourced from immuneACCESS, this table was stored by TCRdb with only in-frame sequences that have V and J called. A share of the clones is absent; for the studies checked, an unresolved V gene accounts for under half, and the remainder has no known explanation. Within this sample are 2 million to 3 million clones, with under 95% of them counted one time only. The biggest ten clones account for about 0.39% of the sample. Sequences were obtained from naive CD4+ T cells from PBMCs. The cell subset or site tag for this specimen amounts to: CD45RA+ positively selected. The origin of the receptors is a man aged 18 to 30 in good health. Some clones in this sample may be carry-over from other donors' samples.

This clone was counted once. V is TRBV28 and J is TRBJ2-5; TRBD2 matches 8 bases. CDR3 size: 16 residues. Germline V gene data show CDR1 as MDHEN and CDR2 as SYDVKM. With 4 bases clipped from V and 5 bases from J, the junction kept 12 bases outside the gene matches. In DNA, the CDR3 is TGTGCCAGCAGTTCACTAGCGGCGTCTCCTCGGGAGACCCAGTACTTC. This encodes CASSSLAASPRETQYF. The full variable domain, its missing parts supplied by reference TRBV28 and TRBJ2-5, is DVKVTQSSRYLVKRTGEKVFLECVQDMDHENMFWYRQDPGLGLRLIYFSYDVKMKEKGDIPEGYSVSREKKERFSLILESASTNQTSMYLCASSSLAASPRETQYFGPGTRLLVL.

The J gene is TRBJ2-7, the V gene TRBV18; 8 bases are a match to TRBD2. V lost 3 bases and J lost 1; bases outside the gene matches: 11. CDR3 length equals 17 residues. Germline CDR1 is KGHSH and CDR2 is LQKENI. CDR3 coding DNA: TGTGCCAGCTCACCTCAGGGACTAGTTGCCCTGTCCTACGAGCAGTACTTC. Its translation is CASSPQGLVALSYEQYF.

The V gene is TRBV19, the J gene TRBJ2-2, with D unresolved. The germline V gene encodes CDR1 LNHDA and CDR2 SQIVND (reference sequence). There are 15 residues in the CDR3. Between the trimmed V and J ends, which lost 6 bases and 2 bases, there was a span of 13 bases. In DNA, the CDR3 is TGTGCCAGTAGAGGAGACTTGGCAAACACCGGGGAGCTGTTTTTT. It yields the protein CASRGDLANTGELFF.

V and J are TRBV5-4 and TRBJ1-4; D not resolved. The germline V gene has CDR1 SGHNT and CDR2 YYREEE (reference sequence). The CDR3 covers 16 residues. The ends were cut back, 0 bases at V and 0 bases at J, with 9 bases in the middle. CDR3 sequence (DNA): TGTGCCAGCAGCTTGGGGGCTTATACAACTAATGAAAAACTGTTTTTT. This sequence encodes CASSLGAYTTNEKLFF.

This clone appeared a single time. V usage is TRBV29-1 and J usage is TRBJ2-3; 12 bases match TRBD1. Trimming removed 7 bases from V and 6 bases from J; junction bases left unmatched: 2. The CDR3 runs to 12 residues. Germline values: CDR1 SQVTM, CDR2 ANQGSEA. DNA for the CDR3: TGCAGCGCCGGGACAGGGGGCGATACGCAGTATTTT. This translates into CSAGTGGDTQYF.

This chain connects TRBV29-1 to TRBJ2-5; D possibly corresponds to TRBD2 (6 bases). This CDR3 contains 14 residues. The ends were cut back, 6 bases at V and 2 bases at J, with 16 bases in the middle. Germline V gene sequence: CDR1 SQVTM, CDR2 ANQGSEA. CDR3 loop: CSVAPGLLQETQYF. The CDR3 nucleotides are TGCAGCGTCGCGCCGGGACTGCTACAAGAGACCCAGTACTTC.

CDR3 in amino acids: CASRTGFTEAFF. DNA for the CDR3: TGTGCCAGCCGGACAGGGTTCACTGAAGCTTTCTTT. V and J are TRBV11-2 and TRBJ1-1; TRBD1 agrees at 8 bases. The CDR3 runs to 12 residues. CDR1 is SGHAT and CDR2 is FQNNGV in the germline V gene. V shed 8 bases, J shed 4 bases, and the junction held 3 bases outside the gene matches.

The chain uses TRBV19 and TRBJ1-2, with 9 nucleotides matching TRBD1. J gave up 6 bases and V 5 bases, and 4 bases lay outside the gene matches. Germline CDR1 is LNHDA and CDR2 is SQIVND (reference sequence). The CDR3 is 13 amino acids. CDR3 protein: CASSPGQGNGYTF. CDR3 nucleotides: TGTGCCAGTAGTCCCGGACAGGGGAATGGCTACACCTTC.

The chain combines TRBV7-9 with TRBJ2-7; a weak D match, TRBD2 (5 bases). The germline V gene has CDR1 SEHNR and CDR2 FQNEAQ (reference sequence). V was shortened by 3 bases and J by 2 bases, with 14 bases between the two germline ends. The CDR3 covers 15 residues. The CDR3 sequence is CASSFGSSGAYEQYF. CDR3 DNA sequence: TGTGCCAGCAGCTTCGGCTCCAGCGGAGCCTACGAGCAGTACTTC.

The chain carries TRBV18 and TRBJ1-4; possible D gene TRBD1, 5 bases. Germline V gives CDR1 KGHSH, CDR2 LQKENI. Between the trimmed V and J ends, which lost 0 bases and 10 bases, there was a span of 9 bases. CDR3 size: 13 residues. CDR3 DNA sequence: TGTGCCAGCTCACCACCGGGGGAAGGAAAACTGTTTTTT. Residues: CASSPPGEGKLFF. The whole variable domain, remainder taken from reference TRBV18 and TRBJ1-4, is NAGVMQNPRHLVRRRGQEARLRCSPMKGHSHVYWYRQLPEEGLKFMVYLQKENIIDESGMPKERFSAEFPKEGPSILRIQQVVRGDSAAYFCASSPPGEGKLFFGSGTQLSVL.

This sequence joins TRBV18 and TRBJ2-1; D is ambiguous. This CDR3 is built from 13 residues. Trimming shortened V by 4 bases and J by 6 bases, and 10 bases separated the two germline ends. Germline V gives CDR1 KGHSH, CDR2 LQKENI. CDR3 in amino acids: CASSQGPANEQFF. The CDR3 DNA reads TGTGCCAGCTCACAGGGCCCCGCCAATGAGCAGTTCTTC.

The rearrangement joins TRBV5-1 to TRBJ2-7, with D tentatively TRBD1 (5 bases). In germline, CDR1 is SGHRS, CDR2 YFSETQ. The length of the CDR3 is 12 residues. V dropped 3 bases and J dropped 7 bases, with 11 bases sitting between them. CDR3 sequence: CASSSTGPEQYF. CDR3 DNA: TGCGCCAGCAGCTCAACAGGTCCTGAGCAGTACTTC.

The rearrangement uses TRBV11-2 and TRBJ2-7; D may be TRBD1 or TRBD2 (6 bases each). This CDR3 contains 13 residues. Germline-derived CDR1 and CDR2 are SGHAT and FQNNGV. The ends were cut back, 6 bases at V and 11 bases at J, with 20 bases in the middle. CDR3 protein: CASSRPGAPKEYF. DNA for the CDR3: TGTGCCAGCAGTCGTCCGGGGGCCCCTAAAGAGTACTTC.

This chain connects TRBV14 to TRBJ2-1; D is perhaps TRBD1 or TRBD2 (6 bases each). The germline V gene has CDR1 SGHDN and CDR2 FVKESK. Trimming left V 0 bases short and J 3 bases short, with 12 bases between. This CDR3 is 16 amino acids long. The CDR3 loop reads CASSQDRGGLYNEQFF. For the CDR3, the DNA is TGTGCCAGCAGCCAAGACCGAGGGGGGCTCTACAATGAGCAGTTCTTC.

V is TRBV6-1 and J is TRBJ2-1, with 7 bases matching TRBD2. V shed 1 base, J shed 4 bases, and the junction held 10 bases outside the gene matches. This CDR3 has 17 amino acids. Looked up from germline, CDR1 is MNHNS and CDR2 is SASEGT. Here the CDR3 DNA reads TGTGCCAGCAGTGAAGTTTTAATGGGAGGGCGATACAATGAGCAGTTCTTC. This sequence encodes CASSEVLMGGRYNEQFF.